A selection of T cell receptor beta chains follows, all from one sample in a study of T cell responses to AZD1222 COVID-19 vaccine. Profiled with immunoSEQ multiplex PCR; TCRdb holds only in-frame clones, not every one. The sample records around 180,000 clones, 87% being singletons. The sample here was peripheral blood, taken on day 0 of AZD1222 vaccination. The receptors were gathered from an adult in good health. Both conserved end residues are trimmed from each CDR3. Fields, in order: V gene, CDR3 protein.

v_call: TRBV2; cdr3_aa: ASSAYGQGTEKLF
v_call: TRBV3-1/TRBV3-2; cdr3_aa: ASSHTGFGETQY
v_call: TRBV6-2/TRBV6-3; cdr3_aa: ASSYLLAAYEQY
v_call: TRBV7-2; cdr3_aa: ASSSLGAGEYEQY
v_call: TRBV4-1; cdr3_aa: ASSHPAGLEQF
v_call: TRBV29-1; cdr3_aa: SVKTGTNTGELF
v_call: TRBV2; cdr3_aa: ASRQGTGANVLT
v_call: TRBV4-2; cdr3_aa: ASSPVDRDHGELF
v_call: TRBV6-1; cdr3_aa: ASSVEPTSGRNEQF
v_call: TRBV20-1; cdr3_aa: SASRETGYTAF
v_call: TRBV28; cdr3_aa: ASSTGTGGLPTYGYT
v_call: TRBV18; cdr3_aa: ASSPQADFGYT
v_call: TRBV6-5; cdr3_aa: ASRRTGNYGYT
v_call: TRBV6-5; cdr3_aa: ASSYSLGVGNTEAF
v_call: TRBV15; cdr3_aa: ATSNREGKT
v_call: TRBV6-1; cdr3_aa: ASSARDRPGAYGYT
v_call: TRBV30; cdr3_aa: AWTLFVGTARF
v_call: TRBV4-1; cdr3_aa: ASSQVRDEQY
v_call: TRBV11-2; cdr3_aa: ASSPLWGLNTEAF
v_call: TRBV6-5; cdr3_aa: ASSYGPDQRGYT
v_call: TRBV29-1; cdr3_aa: SVSGSSEQY
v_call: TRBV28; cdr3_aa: ASSLDNTGELF
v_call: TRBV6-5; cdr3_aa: ASRGGSSYNEQF
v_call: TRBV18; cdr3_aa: ASSPSLAGGDEQF
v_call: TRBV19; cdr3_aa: ASSKPEYNQPQH
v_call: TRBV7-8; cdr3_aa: ASSSGLAGDLYEQY
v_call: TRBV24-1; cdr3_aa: ATQAGASYEQY
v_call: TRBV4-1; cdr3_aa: ASSQERRGEDTEAF
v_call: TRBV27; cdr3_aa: ASSLYNSPLH
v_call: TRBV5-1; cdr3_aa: ASSLVLGGRALNEQF
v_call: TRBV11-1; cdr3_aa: ASSLPEPTDTQY
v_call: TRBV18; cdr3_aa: ASSRYSTEAF
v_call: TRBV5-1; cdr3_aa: ASSLGTSGTDTQY
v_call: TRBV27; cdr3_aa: ASSPIEGNQPQH
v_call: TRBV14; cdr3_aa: ASSQALSSYNEQF
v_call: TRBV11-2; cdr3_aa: ASSLRAVRPNTGELF
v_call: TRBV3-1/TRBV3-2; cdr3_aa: ASSQVTNGPYEQY
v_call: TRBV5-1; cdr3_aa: ASSSVVGGESPLH
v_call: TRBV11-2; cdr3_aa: ASSPWTYSYNEQF
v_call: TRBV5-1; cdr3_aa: ASRWAQGAKSNSPLH
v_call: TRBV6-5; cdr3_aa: ASSLMRGDYGYT